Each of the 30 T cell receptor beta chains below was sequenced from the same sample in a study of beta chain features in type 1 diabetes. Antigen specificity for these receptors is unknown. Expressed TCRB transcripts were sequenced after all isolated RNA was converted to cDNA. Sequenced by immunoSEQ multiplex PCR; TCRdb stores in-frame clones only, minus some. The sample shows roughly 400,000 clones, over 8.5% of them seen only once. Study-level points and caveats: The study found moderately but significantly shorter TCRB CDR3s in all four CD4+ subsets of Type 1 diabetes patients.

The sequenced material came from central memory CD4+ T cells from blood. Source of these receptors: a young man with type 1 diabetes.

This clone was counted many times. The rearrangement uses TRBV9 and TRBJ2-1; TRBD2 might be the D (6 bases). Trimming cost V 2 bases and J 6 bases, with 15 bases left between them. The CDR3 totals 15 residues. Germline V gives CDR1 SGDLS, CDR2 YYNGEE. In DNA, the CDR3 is TGTGCCAGCAGCGTTTCGGGACTGTGGACCAATGAGCAGTTCTTC. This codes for CASSVSGLWTNEQFF.

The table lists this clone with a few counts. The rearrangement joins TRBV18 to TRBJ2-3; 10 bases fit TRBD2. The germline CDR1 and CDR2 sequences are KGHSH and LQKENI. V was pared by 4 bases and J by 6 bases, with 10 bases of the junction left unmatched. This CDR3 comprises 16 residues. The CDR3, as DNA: TGTGCCAGCTCACTCCGGACTAGCGGCGCAGGGGATACGCAGTATTTT. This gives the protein CASSLRTSGAGDTQYF.

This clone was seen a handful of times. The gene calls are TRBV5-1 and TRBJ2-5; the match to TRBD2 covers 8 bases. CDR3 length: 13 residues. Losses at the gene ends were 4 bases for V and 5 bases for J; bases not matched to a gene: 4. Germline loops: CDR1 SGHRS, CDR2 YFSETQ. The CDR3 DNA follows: TGCGCCAGCAGCAGCCCTAGCGGGGAGACCCAGTACTTC. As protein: CASSSPSGETQYF.

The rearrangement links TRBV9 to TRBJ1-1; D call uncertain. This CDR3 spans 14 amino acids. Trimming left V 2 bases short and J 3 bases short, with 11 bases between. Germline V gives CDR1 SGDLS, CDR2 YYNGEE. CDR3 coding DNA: TGTGCCAGCAGCGTCAAAGGCGGGTACACTGAAGCTTTCTTT. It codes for CASSVKGGYTEAFF.

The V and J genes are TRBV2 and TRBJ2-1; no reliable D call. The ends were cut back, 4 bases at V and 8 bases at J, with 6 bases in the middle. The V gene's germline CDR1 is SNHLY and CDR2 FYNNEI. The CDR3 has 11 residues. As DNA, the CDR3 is TGTGCCAGCAGTGGTTACGATGAGCAGTTCTTC. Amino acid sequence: CASSGYDEQFF. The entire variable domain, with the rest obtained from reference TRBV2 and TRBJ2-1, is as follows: EPEVTQTPSHQVTQMGQEVILRCVPISNHLYFYWYRQILGQKVEFLVSFYNNEISEKSEIFDDQFSVERPDGSNFTLKIRSTKLEDSAMYFCASSGYDEQFFGPGTRLTVL.

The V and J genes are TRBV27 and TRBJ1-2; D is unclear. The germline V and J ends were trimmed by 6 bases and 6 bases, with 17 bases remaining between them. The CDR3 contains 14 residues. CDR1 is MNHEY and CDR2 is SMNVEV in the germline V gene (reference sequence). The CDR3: CASSHYTSGDGYTF. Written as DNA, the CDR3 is TGTGCCAGCAGCCATTATACATCGGGTGATGGCTACACCTTC.

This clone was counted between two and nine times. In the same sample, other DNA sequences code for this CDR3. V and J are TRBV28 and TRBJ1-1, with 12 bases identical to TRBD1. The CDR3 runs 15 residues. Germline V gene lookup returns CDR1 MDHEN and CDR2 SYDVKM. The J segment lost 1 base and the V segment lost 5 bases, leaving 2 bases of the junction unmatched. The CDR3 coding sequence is TGTGCCAGCAGTCCGGGACAGGGGGCGAACACTGAAGCTTTCTTT. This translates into CASSPGQGANTEAFF.

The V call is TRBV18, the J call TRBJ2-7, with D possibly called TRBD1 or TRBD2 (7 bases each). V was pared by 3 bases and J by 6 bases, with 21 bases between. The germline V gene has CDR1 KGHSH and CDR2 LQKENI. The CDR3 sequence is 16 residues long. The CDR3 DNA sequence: TGTGCCAGCTCACCCAACAGCGGGACAGCAACGTCCGAGCAGTACTTC. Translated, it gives CASSPNSGTATSEQYF.

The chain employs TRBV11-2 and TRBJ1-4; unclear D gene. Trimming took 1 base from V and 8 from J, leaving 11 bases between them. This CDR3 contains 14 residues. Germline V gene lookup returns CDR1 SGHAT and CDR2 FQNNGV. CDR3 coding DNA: TGTGCCAGCAGCTTAGGTGCGGGCGGAGAAAAACTGTTTTTT. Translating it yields CASSLGAGGEKLFF.

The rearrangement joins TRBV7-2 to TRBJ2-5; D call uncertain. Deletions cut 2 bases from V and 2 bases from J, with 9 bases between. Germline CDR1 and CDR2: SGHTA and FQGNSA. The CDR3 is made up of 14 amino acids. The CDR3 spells CASSLNGWQETQYF. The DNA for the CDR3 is TGTGCCAGCAGCTTAAACGGCTGGCAAGAGACCCAGTACTTC.

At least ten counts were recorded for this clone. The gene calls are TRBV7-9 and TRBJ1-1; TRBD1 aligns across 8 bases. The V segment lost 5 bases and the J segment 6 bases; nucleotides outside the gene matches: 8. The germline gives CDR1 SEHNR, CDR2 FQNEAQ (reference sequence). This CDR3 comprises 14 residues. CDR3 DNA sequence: TGTGCCAGCAGCATCCAGACAGGGGACGCTGAAGCTTTCTTT. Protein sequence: CASSIQTGDAEAFF. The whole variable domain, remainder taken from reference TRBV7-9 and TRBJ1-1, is DTGVSQNPRHKITKRGQNVTFRCDPISEHNRLYWYRQTLGQGPEFLTYFQNEAQLEKSRLLSDRFSAERPKGSFSTLEIQRTEQGDSAMYLCASSIQTGDAEAFFGQGTRLTVV.

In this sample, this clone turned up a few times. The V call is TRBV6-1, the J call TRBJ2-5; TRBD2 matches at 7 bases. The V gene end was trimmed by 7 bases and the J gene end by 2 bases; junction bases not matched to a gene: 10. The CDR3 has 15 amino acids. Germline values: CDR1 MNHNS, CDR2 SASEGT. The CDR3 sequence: CASIRGDSGQETQYF. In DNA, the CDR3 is TGTGCCAGCATCCGAGGGGATAGCGGGCAAGAGACCCAGTACTTC.

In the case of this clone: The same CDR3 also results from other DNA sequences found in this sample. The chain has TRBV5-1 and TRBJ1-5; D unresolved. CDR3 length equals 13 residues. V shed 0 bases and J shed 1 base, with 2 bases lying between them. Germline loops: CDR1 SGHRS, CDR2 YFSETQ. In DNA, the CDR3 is TGCGCCAGCAGCTTGGGGAGCAATCAGCCCCAGCATTTT. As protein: CASSLGSNQPQHF. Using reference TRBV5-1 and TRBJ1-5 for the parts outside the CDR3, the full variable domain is KAGVTQTPRYLIKTRGQQVTLSCSPISGHRSVSWYQQTPGQGLQFLFEYFSETQRNKGNFPGRFSGRQFSNSRSEMNVSTLELGDSALYLCASSLGSNQPQHFGDGTRLSIL.

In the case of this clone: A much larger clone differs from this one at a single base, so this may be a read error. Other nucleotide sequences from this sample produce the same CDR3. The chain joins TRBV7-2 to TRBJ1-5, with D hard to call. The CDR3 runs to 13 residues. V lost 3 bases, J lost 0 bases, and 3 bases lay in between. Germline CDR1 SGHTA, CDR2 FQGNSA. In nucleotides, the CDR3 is TGTGCCAGCAGCTTCGGTAGCAATCAGCCCCAGCATTTT. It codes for CASSFGSNQPQHF.

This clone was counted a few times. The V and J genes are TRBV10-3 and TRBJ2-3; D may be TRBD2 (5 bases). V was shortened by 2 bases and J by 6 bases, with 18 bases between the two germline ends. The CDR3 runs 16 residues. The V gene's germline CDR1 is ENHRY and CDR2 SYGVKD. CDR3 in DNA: TGTGCCATCAGTGAGCGTGGACTCACGGGCGCCGATACGCAGTATTTT. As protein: CAISERGLTGADTQYF.

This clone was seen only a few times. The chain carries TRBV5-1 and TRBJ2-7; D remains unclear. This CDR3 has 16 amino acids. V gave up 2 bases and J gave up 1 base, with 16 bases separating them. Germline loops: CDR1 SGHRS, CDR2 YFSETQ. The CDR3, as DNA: TGCGCCAGCAGCTTTGGTTCGATAGGAGCATCCTACGAGCAGTACTTC. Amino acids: CASSFGSIGASYEQYF.

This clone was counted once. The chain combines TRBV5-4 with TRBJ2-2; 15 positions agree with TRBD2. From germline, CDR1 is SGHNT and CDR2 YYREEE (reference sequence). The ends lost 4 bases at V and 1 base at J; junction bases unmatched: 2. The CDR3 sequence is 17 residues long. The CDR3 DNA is TGTGCCAGCAGCCTGGGACTAGCGGGGGGGAACACCGGGGAGCTGTTTTTT. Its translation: CASSLGLAGGNTGELFF.

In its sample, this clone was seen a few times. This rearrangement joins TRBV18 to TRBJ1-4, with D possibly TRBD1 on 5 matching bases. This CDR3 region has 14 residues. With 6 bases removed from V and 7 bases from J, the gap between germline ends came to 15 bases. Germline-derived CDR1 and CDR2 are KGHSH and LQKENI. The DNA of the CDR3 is TGTGCCAGCTCCCCATCGGGTAGGGGTGAAAAACTGTTTTTT. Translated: CASSPSGRGEKLFF.

For the CDR3, the DNA is TGTGCCAGCAGCACGCAGGGAGGAAACTATGGCTACACCTTC. Translation: CASSTQGGNYGYTF. The chain joins TRBV28 to TRBJ1-2; possibly TRBD1 for D (5 bases). This CDR3 is built from 14 residues. In germline, CDR1 is MDHEN, CDR2 SYDVKM. V was clipped by 6 bases and J by 2 bases, with 13 bases between them.

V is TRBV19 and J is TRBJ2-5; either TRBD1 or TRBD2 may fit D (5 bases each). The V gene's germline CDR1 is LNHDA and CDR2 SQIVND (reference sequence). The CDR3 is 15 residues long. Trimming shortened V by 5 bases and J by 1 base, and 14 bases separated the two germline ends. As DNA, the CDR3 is TGTGCCAGTAGTTCGGGACGGATTCTCCAAGAGACCCAGTACTTC. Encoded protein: CASSSGRILQETQYF.

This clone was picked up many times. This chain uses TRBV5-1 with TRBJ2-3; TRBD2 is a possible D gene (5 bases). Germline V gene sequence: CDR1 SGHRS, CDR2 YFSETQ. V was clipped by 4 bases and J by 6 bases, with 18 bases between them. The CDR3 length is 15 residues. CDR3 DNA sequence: TGCGCCAGCAGCGAGGCCAGCGGAAGGAGCGATACGCAGTATTTT. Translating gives CASSEASGRSDTQYF. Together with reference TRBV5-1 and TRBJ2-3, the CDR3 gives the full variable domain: KAGVTQTPRYLIKTRGQQVTLSCSPISGHRSVSWYQQTPGQGLQFLFEYFSETQRNKGNFPGRFSGRQFSNSRSEMNVSTLELGDSALYLCASSEASGRSDTQYFGPGTRLTVL.

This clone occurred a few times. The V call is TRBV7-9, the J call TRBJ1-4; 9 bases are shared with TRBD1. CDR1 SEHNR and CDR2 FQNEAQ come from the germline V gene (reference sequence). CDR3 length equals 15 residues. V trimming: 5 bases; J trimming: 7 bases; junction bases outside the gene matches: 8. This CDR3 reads CASSGWGQGSEKLFF. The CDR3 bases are TGTGCCAGCAGCGGCTGGGGACAGGGCTCTGAAAAACTGTTTTTT. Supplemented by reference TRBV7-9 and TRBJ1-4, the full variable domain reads DTGVSQNPRHKITKRGQNVTFRCDPISEHNRLYWYRQTLGQGPEFLTYFQNEAQLEKSRLLSDRFSAERPKGSFSTLEIQRTEQGDSAMYLCASSGWGQGSEKLFFGSGTQLSVL.

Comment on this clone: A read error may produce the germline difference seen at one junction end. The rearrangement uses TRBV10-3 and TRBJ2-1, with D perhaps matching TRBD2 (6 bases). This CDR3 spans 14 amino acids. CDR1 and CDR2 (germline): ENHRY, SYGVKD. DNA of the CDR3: TGTGCCATCAGTGAGTCGCGTGGCGGGAATGAGCAGCTCTTC. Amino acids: CAISESRGGNEQLF.

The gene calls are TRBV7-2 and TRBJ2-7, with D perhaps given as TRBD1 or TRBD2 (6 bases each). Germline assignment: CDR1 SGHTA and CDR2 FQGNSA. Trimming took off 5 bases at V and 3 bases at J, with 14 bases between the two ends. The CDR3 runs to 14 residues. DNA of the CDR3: TGTGCCAGCAGCCCCGCCGGGGGCGGCTACGAGCAGTACTTC. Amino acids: CASSPAGGGYEQYF. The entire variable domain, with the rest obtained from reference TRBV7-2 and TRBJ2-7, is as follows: GAGVSQSPSNKVTEKGKDVELRCDPISGHTALYWYRQSLGQGLEFLIYFQGNSAPDKSGLPSDRFSAERTGGSVSTLTIQRTQQEDSAVYLCASSPAGGGYEQYFGPGTRLTVT.

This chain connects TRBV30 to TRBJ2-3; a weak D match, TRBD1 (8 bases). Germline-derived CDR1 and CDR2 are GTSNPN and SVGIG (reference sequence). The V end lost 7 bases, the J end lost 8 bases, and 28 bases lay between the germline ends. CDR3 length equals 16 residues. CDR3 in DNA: TGTGCCTTGCAGGGGGCGAAGGAGCGGGGAGGACGTACGCAGTATTTT. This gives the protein CALQGAKERGGRTQYF.

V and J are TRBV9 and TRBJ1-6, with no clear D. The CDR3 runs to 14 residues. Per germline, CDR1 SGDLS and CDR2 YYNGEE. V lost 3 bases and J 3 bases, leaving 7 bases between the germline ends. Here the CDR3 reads CASSEGYYNSPLHF. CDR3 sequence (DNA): TGTGCCAGCAGCGAGGGATACTATAATTCACCCCTCCACTTT. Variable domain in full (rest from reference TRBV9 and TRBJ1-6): DSGVTQTPKHLITATGQRVTLRCSPRSGDLSVYWYQQSLDQGLQFLIQYYNGEERAKGNILERFSAQQFPDLHSELNLSSLELGDSALYFCASSEGYYNSPLHFGNGTRLTVT.

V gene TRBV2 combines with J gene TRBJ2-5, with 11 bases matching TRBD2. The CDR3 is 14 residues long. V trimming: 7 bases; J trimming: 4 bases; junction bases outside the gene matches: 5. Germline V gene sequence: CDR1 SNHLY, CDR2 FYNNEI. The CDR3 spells CASTGLAVGETQYF. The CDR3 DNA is TGTGCCAGCACGGGACTAGCGGTAGGAGAGACCCAGTACTTC. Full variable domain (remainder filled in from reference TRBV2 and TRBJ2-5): EPEVTQTPSHQVTQMGQEVILRCVPISNHLYFYWYRQILGQKVEFLVSFYNNEISEKSEIFDDQFSVERPDGSNFTLKIRSTKLEDSAMYFCASTGLAVGETQYFGPGTRLLVL.

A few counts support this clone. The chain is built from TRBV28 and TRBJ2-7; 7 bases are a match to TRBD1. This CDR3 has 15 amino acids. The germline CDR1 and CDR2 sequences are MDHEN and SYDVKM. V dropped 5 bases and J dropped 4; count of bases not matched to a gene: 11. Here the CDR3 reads CASSRPTGTVYEQYF. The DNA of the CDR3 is TGTGCCAGCAGTCGTCCGACCGGGACAGTATACGAGCAGTACTTC.

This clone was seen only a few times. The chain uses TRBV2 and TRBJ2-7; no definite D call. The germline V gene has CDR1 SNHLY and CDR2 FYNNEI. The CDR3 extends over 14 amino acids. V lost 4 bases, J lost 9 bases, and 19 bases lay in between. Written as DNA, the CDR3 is TGTGCCAGCAGTGGAATAGCCCCCATCCTCGGGCAGTACTTC. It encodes CASSGIAPILGQYF.

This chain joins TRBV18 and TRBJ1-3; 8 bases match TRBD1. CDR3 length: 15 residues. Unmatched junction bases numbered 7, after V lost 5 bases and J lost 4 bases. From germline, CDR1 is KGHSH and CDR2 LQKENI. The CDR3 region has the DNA TGTGCCAGCTCAGTACGACAGGGGAAAGGAAACACCATATATTTT. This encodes CASSVRQGKGNTIYF. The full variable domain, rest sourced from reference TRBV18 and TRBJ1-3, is NAGVMQNPRHLVRRRGQEARLRCSPMKGHSHVYWYRQLPEEGLKFMVYLQKENIIDESGMPKERFSAEFPKEGPSILRIQQVVRGDSAAYFCASSVRQGKGNTIYFGEGSWLTVV.